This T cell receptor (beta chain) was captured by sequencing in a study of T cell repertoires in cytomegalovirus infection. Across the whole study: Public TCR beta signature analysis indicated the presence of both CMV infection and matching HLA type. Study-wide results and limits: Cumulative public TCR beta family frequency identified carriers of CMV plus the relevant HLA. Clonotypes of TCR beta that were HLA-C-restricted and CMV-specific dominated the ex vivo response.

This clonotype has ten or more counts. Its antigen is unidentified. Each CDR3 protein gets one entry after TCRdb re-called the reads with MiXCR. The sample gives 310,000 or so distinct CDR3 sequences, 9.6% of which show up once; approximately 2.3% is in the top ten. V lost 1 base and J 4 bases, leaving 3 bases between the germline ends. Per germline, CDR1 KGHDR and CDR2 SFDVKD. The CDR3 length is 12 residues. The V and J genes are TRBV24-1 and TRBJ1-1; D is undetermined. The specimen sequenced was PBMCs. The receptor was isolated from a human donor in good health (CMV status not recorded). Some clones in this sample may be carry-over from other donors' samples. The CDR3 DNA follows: TGTGCCACCAGTGATTTCCCCACTGAAGCTTTCTTT. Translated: CATSDFPTEAFF.